Listed below are T cell receptor beta chains from one sample, sequenced in a study of beta chain features in type 1 diabetes. The method was immunoSEQ multiplex PCR; TCRdb's version includes in-frame clones alone and lacks a portion of them. Seen here are under 150,000 clones, around a sixth observed once, and the top ten hold 2.6%. The sequenced sample consisted of central memory CD4+ T cells from blood. The receptors originated from a man aged 18 to 29 with type 1 diabetes. Each CDR3 is given with its conserved first and last residue. The order of the fields is J gene, D gene, clone size, V gene, CDR3 protein, CDR3 DNA. The D gene is left open where the match is weak. Only part of the rows carry a size: once, few, many, or a class if the clone is expanded.

TRBJ1-1,-,many,TRBV7-9,CASSPSLLGTEAFF,TGTGCCAGCAGCCCTAGTCTCCTAGGCACTGAAGCTTTCTTT
TRBJ1-1,TRBD1,few,TRBV10-1,CASRGQLNTEAFF,TGCGCCAGCAGGGGACAGTTGAACACTGAAGCTTTCTTT
TRBJ2-7,TRBD1,few,TRBV6-5,CASSSPGQGTPYF,TGTGCCAGCAGTTCCCCGGGACAGGGGACACCCTACTTC
TRBJ2-7,-,-,TRBV5-1,CASFMDSSYEQYF,TGCGCCAGTTTTATGGACAGCTCCTACGAGCAGTACTTC
TRBJ1-2,-,few,TRBV6-1,CASTQHSNYGYTF,TGTGCCAGCACACAGCATTCTAACTATGGCTACACCTTC
TRBJ2-2,TRBD2,few,TRBV13,CASSFLAGVAGELFF,TGTGCCAGCAGCTTCCTAGCGGGAGTGGCCGGGGAGCTGTTTTTT
TRBJ2-7,TRBD1,few,TRBV5-5,CASREGTGRYYEQYF,TGTGCCAGCAGGGAAGGGACAGGGAGATATTACGAGCAGTACTTC
TRBJ2-5,-,few,TRBV4-1,CASSQGHGGQETQYF,TGCGCCAGCAGCCAGGGCCACGGGGGTCAAGAGACCCAGTACTTC
TRBJ2-1,TRBD2,few,TRBV30,CAWSPGTSGSNEQFF,TGTGCCTGGAGCCCCGGGACTAGCGGGAGTAATGAGCAGTTCTTC
TRBJ2-1,-,few,TRBV11-2,CASSFYNEQFF,TGTGCCAGCAGCTTTTACAATGAGCAGTTCTTC
TRBJ2-1,TRBD2,many,TRBV2,CASSDNPGLDGEQFF,TGTGCCAGCAGTGATAACCCGGGACTAGACGGTGAGCAGTTCTTC
TRBJ1-2,-,-,TRBV7-9,CASSLGIRVGSYTF,TGTGCCAGCAGCTTAGGTATCCGGGTTGGAAGCTACACCTTC
TRBJ2-1,-,few,TRBV7-2,CASSLVHRAEQFF,TGTGCCAGCAGCTTAGTCCACAGGGCTGAGCAGTTCTTC
TRBJ2-1,-,-,TRBV11-2,CASSLVLGNEQFF,TGTGCCAGCAGCTTAGTACTAGGCAATGAGCAGTTCTTC
TRBJ2-7,TRBD2,few,TRBV29-1,CSVERVTSGLGEQYF,TGCAGCGTTGAAAGGGTGACTAGCGGGTTGGGCGAGCAGTACTTC
TRBJ2-1,-,few,TRBV6-5,CASSLQGGQSYEQFF,TGTGCCAGCAGCCTCCAGGGGGGCCAGAGCTATGAGCAGTTCTTC
TRBJ2-1,TRBD2,many,TRBV30,CAWSETGLRGEQFF,TGTGCCTGGAGTGAAACGGGACTACGTGGTGAGCAGTTCTTC
TRBJ1-5,TRBD1,few,TRBV23-1,CASREDRASNQPQHF,TGCGCCAGCAGGGAGGACAGGGCTAGCAATCAGCCCCAGCATTTT
TRBJ2-3,TRBD1,-,TRBV7-9,CASSPRTGGTDTQYF,TGTGCCAGCAGCCCGAGGACAGGGGGCACAGATACGCAGTATTTT
TRBJ2-3,TRBD2,-,TRBV9,CASSVAAGGRDTQYF,TGTGCCAGCAGCGTAGCGGCGGGGGGGCGTGATACGCAGTATTTT
TRBJ1-2,TRBD1,few,TRBV23-1,CASLDRVYGYTF,TGCGCCAGCCTGGACAGGGTATATGGCTACACCTTC
TRBJ1-2,-,-,TRBV27,CASSFYPGARDGYTF,TGTGCCAGCAGTTTTTACCCCGGGGCGCGGGATGGCTACACCTTC
TRBJ2-5,TRBD2,few,TRBV4-2,CASSLGLAGEETQYF,TGTGCCAGCAGTCTAGGACTAGCGGGGGAAGAGACCCAGTACTTC
TRBJ2-7,-,-,TRBV29-1,CSVEDGTYEQYF,TGCAGCGTGGAGGACGGGACCTACGAGCAGTACTTC
TRBJ1-4,TRBD1,few,TRBV29-1,CSADRGRNEKLFF,TGCAGCGCCGACAGGGGACGGAATGAAAAACTGTTTTTT
TRBJ2-3,-,few,TRBV20-1,CSARTTDTQYF,TGCAGTGCTAGGACCACAGATACGCAGTATTTT
TRBJ2-7,-,-,TRBV25-1,CASSEYTSNSYEQYF,TGTGCCAGCAGTGAATATACTAGTAACTCCTACGAGCAGTACTTC
TRBJ1-3,-,few,TRBV4-1,CASSPPGQISGNTIYF,TGCGCCAGCAGCCCGCCAGGACAGATCTCTGGAAACACCATATATTTT
TRBJ2-7,TRBD2,few,TRBV5-6,CASSLRLAGGEQYF,TGTGCCAGCAGCTTGAGGCTAGCGGGAGGCGAGCAGTACTTC
TRBJ2-3,-,many,TRBV7-9,CASSLTDTQYF,TGTGCCAGCAGCCTCACAGATACGCAGTATTTT
TRBJ1-6,-,-,TRBV4-3,CASSLRTEDSPLHF,TGCGCCAGCAGCCTGCGGACAGAGGATTCACCCCTCCACTTT
TRBJ1-1,-,few,TRBV29-1,CSVGIQGNTEAFF,TGCAGCGTTGGGATCCAGGGGAACACTGAAGCTTTCTTT
TRBJ1-4,-,-,TRBV30,CAWESGGREKLFF,TGTGCCTGGGAGAGCGGGGGCCGAGAAAAACTGTTTTTT